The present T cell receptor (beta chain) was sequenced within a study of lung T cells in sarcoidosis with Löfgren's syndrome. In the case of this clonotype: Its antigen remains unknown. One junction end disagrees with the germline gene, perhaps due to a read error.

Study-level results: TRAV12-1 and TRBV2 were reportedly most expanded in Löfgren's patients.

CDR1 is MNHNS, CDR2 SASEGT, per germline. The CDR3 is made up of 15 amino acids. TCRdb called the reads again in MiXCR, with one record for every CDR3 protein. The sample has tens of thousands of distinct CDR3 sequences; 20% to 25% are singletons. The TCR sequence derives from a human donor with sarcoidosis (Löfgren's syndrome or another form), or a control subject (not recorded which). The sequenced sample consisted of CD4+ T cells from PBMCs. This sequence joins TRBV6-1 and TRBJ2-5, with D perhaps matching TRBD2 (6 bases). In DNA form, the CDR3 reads TGTACCAGCAGTCCACTTAGCGGTGGGGCCAAGACCCAGTACTTC. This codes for CTSSPLSGGAKTQYF.